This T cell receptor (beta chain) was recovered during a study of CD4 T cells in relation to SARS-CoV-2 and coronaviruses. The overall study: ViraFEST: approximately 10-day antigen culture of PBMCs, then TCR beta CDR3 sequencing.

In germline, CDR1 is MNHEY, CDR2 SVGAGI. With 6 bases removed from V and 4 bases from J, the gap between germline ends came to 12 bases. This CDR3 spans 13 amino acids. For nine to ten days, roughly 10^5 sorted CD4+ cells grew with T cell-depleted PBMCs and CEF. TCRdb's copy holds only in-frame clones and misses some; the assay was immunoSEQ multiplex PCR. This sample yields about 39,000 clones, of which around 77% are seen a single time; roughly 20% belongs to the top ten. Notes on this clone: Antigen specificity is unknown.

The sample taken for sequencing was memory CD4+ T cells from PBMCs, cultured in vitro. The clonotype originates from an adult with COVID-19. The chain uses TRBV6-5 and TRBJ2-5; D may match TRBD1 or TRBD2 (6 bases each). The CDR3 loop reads CASRRLGGETQYF. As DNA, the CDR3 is TGTGCCAGCAGAAGACTAGGGGGAGAGACCCAGTACTTC.